A selection of T cell receptor beta chains follows, all from one sample in a study of T cell changes during pregnancy in multiple sclerosis. Clones were sequenced by immunoSEQ multiplex PCR, and TCRdb holds only the in-frame ones, with some missing. The data contain about 15,000 clones, approximately 83% of them singletons. The source was CD8+ T cells from peripheral blood mononuclear cells, collected after pregnancy. The source of these receptors is a female donor in good health, enrolled as a control in a pregnancy study. The CDR3 runs from the conserved cysteine through the conserved F or W. The D gene is left open where the match is weak. Clone sizes are given selectively: once, few, many, or a class where the clone is expanded.

cdr3_nt cdr3_aa d_call clone_size j_call v_call
TGTGCCAGCAGTTTATTACGGGGGGACTCTGGAAACACCATATATTTT CASSLLRGDSGNTIYF - - TRBJ1-3 TRBV28
TGTGCCAGCAGCGTAGTTCGGGGGGTGGGGAGGGCTGAAGCTTTCTTT CASSVVRGVGRAEAFF - once TRBJ1-1 TRBV9
TGTGCCAGCAGCCCCACAGGGGGCGCAGGCGGGGAGCTGTTTTTT CASSPTGGAGGELFF TRBD1 - TRBJ2-2 TRBV13
TGTGCCACCACCTCGGGAGCGGGAGGAACCTACGAGCAGTACTTC CATTSGAGGTYEQYF TRBD2 - TRBJ2-7 TRBV15
TGTGCCAGCAGCTTAGGGGGAGAAGATGGCTACACCTTC CASSLGGEDGYTF - few TRBJ1-2 TRBV7-6
TGTGCCAGCAGCTTAGGGGCAGGGACAGGGGACGAGCAGTACTTC CASSLGAGTGDEQYF TRBD1 - TRBJ2-7 TRBV7-9
TGTGCCAGCAGTTCGGTGGCAACTAATGAAAAACTGTTTTTT CASSSVATNEKLFF - once TRBJ1-4 TRBV6-6
TGTGCCAGCAGTTCGTCCTCGGGACAGGGGGCGCGAGCTTTCTTT CASSSSSGQGARAFF TRBD1 - TRBJ1-1 TRBV27
TGTGCCACCTCCCTCCGCCGGTCCGCAGGGGACGAGCAGTACTTC CATSLRRSAGDEQYF - - TRBJ2-7 TRBV19
TGTGCCAGCGTAGGAGGACTAGCGGATCCTCCCTTATCCTACGAGCAGTACTTC CASVGGLADPPLSYEQYF TRBD2 - TRBJ2-7 TRBV18
TGTGCCAGCAGTTTACTAGGCAGGGCGGACGAGCAGTACTTC CASSLLGRADEQYF - - TRBJ2-7 TRBV27
TGTGCCAGCAGTCAGGGGGATTTGGAAAAACTGTTTTTT CASSQGDLEKLFF TRBD1 - TRBJ1-4 TRBV7-9
TGTGCCAGCAGCTTTGGAGGTAGCTCCTACAATGAGCAGTTCTTC CASSFGGSSYNEQFF - - TRBJ2-1 TRBV5-8
TGTGCCAGCAGTGTCGTACCTTCGGGCACCGGGGAGCTGTTTTTT CASSVVPSGTGELFF - few TRBJ2-2 TRBV5-4
TGCGCCAGCAGCCAAGAAATGTTGACTAGCGGGGGGAACACGGAGCAGTTCTTC CASSQEMLTSGGNTEQFF TRBD2 - TRBJ2-1 TRBV4-3
TGTGCCAGCAGCGTACACAGGGGGCCGAATCAGCCCCAGCATTTT CASSVHRGPNQPQHF TRBD1 - TRBJ1-5 TRBV9
TGTGCCAGCAGCTCTCAACGGAATAACTACGAGCAATACTTC CASSSQRNNYEQYF - - TRBJ2-7 TRBV13
TGTGCCTGGAGTTCCAGCGGGAGTGACACCGGGGAGCTGTTTTTT CAWSSSGSDTGELFF TRBD2 few TRBJ2-2 TRBV30
TGTGCCAGCAGTTACGGGAGGGCTAGCGGGGAAAATACGCAGTATTTT CASSYGRASGENTQYF TRBD2 - TRBJ2-3 TRBV6-5